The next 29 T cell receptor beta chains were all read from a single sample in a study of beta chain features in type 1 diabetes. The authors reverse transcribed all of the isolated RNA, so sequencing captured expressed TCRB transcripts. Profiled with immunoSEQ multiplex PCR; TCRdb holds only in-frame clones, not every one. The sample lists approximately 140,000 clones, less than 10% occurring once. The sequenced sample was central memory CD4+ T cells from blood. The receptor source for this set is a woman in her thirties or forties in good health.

This CDR3 reads CATKARQRGTQYF. In nucleotides, the CDR3 is TGTGCCACGAAGGCCCGCCAGCGGGGGACCCAGTACTTC. The rearrangement uses TRBV19 and TRBJ2-5; 7 bases map to TRBD2. This CDR3 has 13 amino acids. J gave up 7 bases and V 10 bases, and 12 bases lay outside the gene matches. CDR1 and CDR2 from the germline V gene are LNHDA and SQIVND (reference sequence).

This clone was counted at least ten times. DNA for the CDR3: TGTGCCAGCAGAACGGGACAGGGAACCTACGAGCAGTACTTC. Its protein is CASRTGQGTYEQYF. This chain links TRBV28 with TRBJ2-7, with TRBD1 matching over 9 bases. V dropped 6 bases and J dropped 2; count of bases not matched to a gene: 5. In germline, CDR1 is MDHEN, CDR2 SYDVKM. This CDR3 is built from 14 residues.

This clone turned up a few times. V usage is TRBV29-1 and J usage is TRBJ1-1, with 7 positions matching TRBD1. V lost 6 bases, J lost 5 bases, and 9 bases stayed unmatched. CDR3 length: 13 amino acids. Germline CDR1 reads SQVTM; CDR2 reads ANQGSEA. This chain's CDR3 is CSVRTGVRTEAFF. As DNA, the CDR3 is TGCAGCGTGAGGACAGGAGTGCGGACTGAAGCTTTCTTT.

The CDR3 here is CAIQRGYTGELFF. The CDR3 bases are TGTGCCATCCAGCGGGGGTACACCGGGGAGCTGTTTTTT. The chain is built from TRBV28 and TRBJ2-2, with 8 bases aligning to TRBD2. The germline CDR1 and CDR2 sequences are MDHEN and SYDVKM. With 10 bases clipped from V and 3 bases from J, the junction kept 4 bases outside the gene matches. CDR3 length: 13 residues. Supplemented by reference TRBV28 and TRBJ2-2, the full variable domain reads DVKVTQSSRYLVKRTGEKVFLECVQDMDHENMFWYRQDPGLGLRLIYFSYDVKMKEKGDIPEGYSVSREKKERFSLILESASTNQTSMYLCAIQRGYTGELFFGEGSRLTVL.

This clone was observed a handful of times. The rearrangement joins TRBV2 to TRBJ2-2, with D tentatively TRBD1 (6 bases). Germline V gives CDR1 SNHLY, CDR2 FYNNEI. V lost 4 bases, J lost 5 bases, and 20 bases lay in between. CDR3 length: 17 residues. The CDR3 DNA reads TGTGCCAGCAGTGCGCCGACAGGAGGACGCCTAACCGGGGAGCTGTTTTTT. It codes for CASSAPTGGRLTGELFF.

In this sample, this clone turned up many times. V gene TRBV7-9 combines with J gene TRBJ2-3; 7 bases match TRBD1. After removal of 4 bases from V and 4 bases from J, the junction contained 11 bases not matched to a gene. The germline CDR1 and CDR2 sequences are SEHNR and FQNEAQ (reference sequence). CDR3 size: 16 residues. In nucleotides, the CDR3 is TGTGCCAGCAGCTGGACCCCGGACAGGCGCGCAGATACGCAGTATTTT. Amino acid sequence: CASSWTPDRRADTQYF. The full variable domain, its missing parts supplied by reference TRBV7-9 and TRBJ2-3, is DTGVSQNPRHKITKRGQNVTFRCDPISEHNRLYWYRQTLGQGPEFLTYFQNEAQLEKSRLLSDRFSAERPKGSFSTLEIQRTEQGDSAMYLCASSWTPDRRADTQYFGPGTRLTVL.

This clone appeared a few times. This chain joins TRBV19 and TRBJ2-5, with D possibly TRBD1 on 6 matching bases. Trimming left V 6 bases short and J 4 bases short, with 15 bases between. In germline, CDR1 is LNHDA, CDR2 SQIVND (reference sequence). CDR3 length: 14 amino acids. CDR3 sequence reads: CASSAGVVGETQYF. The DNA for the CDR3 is TGTGCCAGTAGCGCAGGGGTGGTAGGAGAGACCCAGTACTTC.

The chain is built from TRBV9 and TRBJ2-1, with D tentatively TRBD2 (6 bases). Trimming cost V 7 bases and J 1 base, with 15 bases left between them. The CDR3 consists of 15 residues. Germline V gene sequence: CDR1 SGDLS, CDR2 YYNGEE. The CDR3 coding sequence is TGTGCCAGCCATACCGGGGGTGGATCCTACAATGAGCAGTTCTTC. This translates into CASHTGGGSYNEQFF.

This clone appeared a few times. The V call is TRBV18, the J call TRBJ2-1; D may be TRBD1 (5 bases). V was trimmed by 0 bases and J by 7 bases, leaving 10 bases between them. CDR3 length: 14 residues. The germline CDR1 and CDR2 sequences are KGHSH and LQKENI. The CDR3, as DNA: TGTGCCAGCTCACCACCGGCAGGGTTTAATGAGCAGTTCTTC. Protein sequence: CASSPPAGFNEQFF. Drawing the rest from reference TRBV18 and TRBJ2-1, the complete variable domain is NAGVMQNPRHLVRRRGQEARLRCSPMKGHSHVYWYRQLPEEGLKFMVYLQKENIIDESGMPKERFSAEFPKEGPSILRIQQVVRGDSAAYFCASSPPAGFNEQFFGPGTRLTVL.

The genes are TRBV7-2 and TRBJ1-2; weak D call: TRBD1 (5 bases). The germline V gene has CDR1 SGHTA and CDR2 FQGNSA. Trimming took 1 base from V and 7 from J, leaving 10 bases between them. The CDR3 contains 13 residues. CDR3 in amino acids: CASSLVDMVGYTF. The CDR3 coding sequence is TGTGCCAGCAGCTTAGTGGACATGGTTGGCTACACCTTC.

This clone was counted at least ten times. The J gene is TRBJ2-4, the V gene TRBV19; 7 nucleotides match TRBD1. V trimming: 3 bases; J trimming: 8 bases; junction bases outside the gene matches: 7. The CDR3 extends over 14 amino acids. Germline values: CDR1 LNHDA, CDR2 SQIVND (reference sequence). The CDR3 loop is CASSMNRGSDIQYF. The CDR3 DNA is TGTGCCAGTAGTATGAACAGGGGTTCAGACATTCAGTACTTC.

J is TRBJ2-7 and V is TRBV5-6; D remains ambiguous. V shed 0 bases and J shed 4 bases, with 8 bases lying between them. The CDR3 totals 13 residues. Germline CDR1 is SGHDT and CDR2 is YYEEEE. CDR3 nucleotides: TGTGCCAGCAGCTTGGACAGTCCGTACGAGCAGTACTTC. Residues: CASSLDSPYEQYF.

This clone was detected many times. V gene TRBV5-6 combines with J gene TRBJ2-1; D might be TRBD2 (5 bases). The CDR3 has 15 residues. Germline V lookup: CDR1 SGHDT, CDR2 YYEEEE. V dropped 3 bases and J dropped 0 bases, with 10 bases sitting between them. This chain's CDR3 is CASSSGISSYNEQFF. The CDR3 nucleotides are TGTGCCAGCAGCTCCGGGATCAGCTCCTACAATGAGCAGTTCTTC.

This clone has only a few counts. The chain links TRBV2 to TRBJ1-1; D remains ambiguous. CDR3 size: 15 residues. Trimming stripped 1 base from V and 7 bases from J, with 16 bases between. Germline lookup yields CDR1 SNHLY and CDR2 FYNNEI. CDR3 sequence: CASSEVRVLAIEAFF. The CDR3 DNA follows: TGTGCCAGCAGTGAAGTTAGAGTATTAGCCATTGAAGCTTTCTTT.

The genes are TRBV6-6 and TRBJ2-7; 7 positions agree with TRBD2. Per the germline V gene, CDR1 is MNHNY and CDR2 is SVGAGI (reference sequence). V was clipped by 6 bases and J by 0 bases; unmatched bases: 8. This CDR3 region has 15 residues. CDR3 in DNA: TGTGCCAGCAGGCCGGCGGCGGGGGACTCCTACGAGCAGTACTTC. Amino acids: CASRPAAGDSYEQYF.

The CDR3 spells CASSLQLGGGETTYEQYF. The CDR3 DNA is TGCGCCAGCAGCCTCCAGCTCGGGGGGGGCGAAACCACCTACGAGCAGTACTTC. The V call is TRBV4-3, the J call TRBJ2-7; 8 bases agree with TRBD2. The CDR3 has 18 amino acids. The junction had 16 bases not matched to a gene; V was cut back by 4 bases and J by 2 bases. Germline V gives CDR1 LGHNA, CDR2 YSLEER.

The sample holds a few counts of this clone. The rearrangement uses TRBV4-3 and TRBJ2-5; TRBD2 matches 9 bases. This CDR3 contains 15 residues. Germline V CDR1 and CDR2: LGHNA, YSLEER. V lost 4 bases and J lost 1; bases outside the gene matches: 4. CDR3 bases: TGCGCCAGCAGCCGGACTAGCGAGGCCCAAGAGACCCAGTACTTC. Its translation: CASSRTSEAQETQYF.

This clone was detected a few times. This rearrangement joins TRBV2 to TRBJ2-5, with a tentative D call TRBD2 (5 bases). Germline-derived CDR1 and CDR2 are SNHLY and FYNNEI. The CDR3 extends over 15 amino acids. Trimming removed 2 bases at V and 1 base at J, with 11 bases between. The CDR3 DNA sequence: TGTGCCAGCAGTGAAAGGGCGGGTACCCAAGAGACCCAGTACTTC. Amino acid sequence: CASSERAGTQETQYF.

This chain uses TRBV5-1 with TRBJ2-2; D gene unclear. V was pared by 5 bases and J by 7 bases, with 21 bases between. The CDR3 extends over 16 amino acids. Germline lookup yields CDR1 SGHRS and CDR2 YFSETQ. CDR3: CASRREPLPSLGELFF. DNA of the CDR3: TGCGCCAGCAGACGAGAGCCACTCCCCTCGCTCGGGGAGCTGTTTTTT.

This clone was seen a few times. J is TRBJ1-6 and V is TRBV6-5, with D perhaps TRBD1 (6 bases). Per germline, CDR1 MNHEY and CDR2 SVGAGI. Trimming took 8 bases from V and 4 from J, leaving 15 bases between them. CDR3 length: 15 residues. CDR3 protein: CASSRTESYNSPLHF. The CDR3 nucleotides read TGTGCCAGCTCCAGGACAGAAAGTTATAATTCACCCCTCCACTTT.

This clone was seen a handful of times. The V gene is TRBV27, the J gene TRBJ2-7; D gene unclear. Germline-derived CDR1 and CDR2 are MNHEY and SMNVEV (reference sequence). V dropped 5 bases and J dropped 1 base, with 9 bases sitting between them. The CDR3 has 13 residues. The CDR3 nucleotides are TGTGCCAGCAGTCCAGTTTTATCCTACGAGCAGTACTTC. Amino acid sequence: CASSPVLSYEQYF.

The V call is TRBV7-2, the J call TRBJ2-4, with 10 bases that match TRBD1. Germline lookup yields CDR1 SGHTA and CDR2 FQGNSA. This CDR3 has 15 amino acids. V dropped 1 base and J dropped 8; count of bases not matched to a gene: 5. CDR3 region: CASSLVGGTGDIQYF. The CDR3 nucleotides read TGTGCCAGCAGCTTAGTAGGTGGGACAGGGGACATTCAGTACTTC.

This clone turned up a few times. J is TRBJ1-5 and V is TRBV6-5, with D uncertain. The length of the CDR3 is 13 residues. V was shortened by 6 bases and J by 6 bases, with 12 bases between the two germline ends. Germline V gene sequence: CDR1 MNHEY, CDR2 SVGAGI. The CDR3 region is CASSYGGGQPQHF. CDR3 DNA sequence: TGTGCCAGCAGCTACGGCGGCGGTCAGCCCCAGCATTTT.

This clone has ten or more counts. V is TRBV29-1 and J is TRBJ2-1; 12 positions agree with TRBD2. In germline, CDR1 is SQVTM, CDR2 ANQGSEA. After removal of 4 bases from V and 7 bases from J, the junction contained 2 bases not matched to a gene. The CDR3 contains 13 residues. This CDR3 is CSVGLAGGNEQFF. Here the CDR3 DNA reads TGCAGCGTTGGCCTAGCGGGGGGGAATGAGCAGTTCTTC.

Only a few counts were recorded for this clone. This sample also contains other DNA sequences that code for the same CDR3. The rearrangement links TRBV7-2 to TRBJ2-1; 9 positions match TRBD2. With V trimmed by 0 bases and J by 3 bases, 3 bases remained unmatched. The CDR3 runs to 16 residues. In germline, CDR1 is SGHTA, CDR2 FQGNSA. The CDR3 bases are TGTGCCAGCAGCTTAGCGAGCGGGGGGAACTACAATGAGCAGTTCTTC. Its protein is CASSLASGGNYNEQFF.

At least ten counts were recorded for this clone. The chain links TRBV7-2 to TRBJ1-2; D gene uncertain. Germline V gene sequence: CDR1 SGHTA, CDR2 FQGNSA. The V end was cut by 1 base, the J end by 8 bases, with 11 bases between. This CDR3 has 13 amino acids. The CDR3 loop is CASSLVEAGGYTF. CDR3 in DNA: TGTGCCAGCAGCTTAGTGGAGGCCGGAGGCTACACCTTC.

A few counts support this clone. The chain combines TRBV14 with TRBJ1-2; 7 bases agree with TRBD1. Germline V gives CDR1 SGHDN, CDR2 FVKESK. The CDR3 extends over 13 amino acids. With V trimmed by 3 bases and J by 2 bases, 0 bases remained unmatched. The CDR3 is CASSHRGNYGYTF. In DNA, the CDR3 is TGTGCCAGCAGCCACAGGGGGAACTATGGCTACACCTTC.

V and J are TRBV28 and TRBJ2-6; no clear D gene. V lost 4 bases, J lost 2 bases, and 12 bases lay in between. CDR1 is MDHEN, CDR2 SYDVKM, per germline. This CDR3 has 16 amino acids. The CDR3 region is CASSSRRLAGANVLTF. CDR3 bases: TGTGCCAGCAGTTCCCGGCGGCTTGCTGGGGCCAACGTCCTGACTTTC.

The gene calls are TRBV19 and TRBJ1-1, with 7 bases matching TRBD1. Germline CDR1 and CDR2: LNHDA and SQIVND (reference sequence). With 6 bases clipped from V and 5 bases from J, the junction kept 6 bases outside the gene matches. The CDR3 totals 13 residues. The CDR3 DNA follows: TGTGCCAGTAGCACACAGGGGATAACTGAAGCTTTCTTT. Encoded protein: CASSTQGITEAFF.